This T cell receptor beta chain was documented in a study of control samples from healthy donors and cancer patients. CDR1 and CDR2 (germline): MDHEN, SYDVKM. This CDR3 comprises 15 residues. The V end was cut by 2 bases, the J end by 5 bases, with 15 bases between. Assay used: immunoSEQ multiplex PCR; TCRdb lists only in-frame clones, some missing. The table includes some 150,000 clones, more than 85% detected once. This chain uses TRBV28 with TRBJ1-1; possibly TRBD1 for D (5 bases). The material sequenced was blood. The clonotype originates from a young man in good health. As DNA, the CDR3 is TGTGCCAGCAGTTTAGGGGGGGTCTCTGGGACTGAAGCTTTCTTT. Amino acid sequence: CASSLGGVSGTEAFF.